This is a list of T cell receptor beta chains from one sample in a study of T cell responses to AZD1222 COVID-19 vaccine. Profiled with immunoSEQ multiplex PCR; TCRdb holds only in-frame clones, not every one. The repertoire consists of some 150,000 clones, with about 89% occurring once and the leading ten covering about 9%. The specimen comprised peripheral blood, sampled 28 days after the second AZD1222 dose. The source is an adult who received the AZD1222 COVID-19 vaccine. CDR3s include the opening cysteine and the closing phenylalanine or tryptophan. D genes are given only for firm matches. The size of a clone is reported for some rows only, either as once, few or many, or as a class for expanded clones.

TRBV24-1,TRBJ1-5,.,few,CATSDLSGNQPQHF,TGTGCCACCAGTGATTTGTCGGGAAATCAGCCCCAGCATTTT
TRBV7-3,TRBJ2-3,TRBD2,.,CASSYAGGVDTQYF,TGTGCCAGCAGCTATGCGGGGGGAGTAGATACGCAGTATTTT
TRBV5-5,TRBJ1-5,.,once,CASSLDSQPQPQHF,TGTGCCAGCAGCTTGGATAGTCAGCCTCAGCCCCAGCATTTT
TRBV12-3/TRBV12-4,TRBJ2-7,.,.,CASRSRDTKEEYF,TGTGCCAGCAGGTCCCGGGACACAAAGGAGGAGTACTTC
TRBV7-9,TRBJ1-5,.,.,CASSLGPNQPQHF,TGTGCCAGCAGCTTGGGTCCGAATCAGCCCCAGCATTTT
TRBV2,TRBJ2-7,TRBD2,.,CASKNFLAGTYEQYF,TGTGCCAGCAAGAATTTCCTAGCGGGAACCTACGAGCAGTACTTC
TRBV4-1,TRBJ1-5,.,.,CASSPRFFQPQHF,TGCGCCAGCAGCCCGCGGTTCTTTCAGCCCCAGCATTTT
TRBV19,TRBJ1-5,TRBD1,.,CASNRDRDNQPQHF,TGTGCCAGCAACCGGGACAGGGACAATCAGCCCCAGCATTTT
TRBV3-1/TRBV3-2,TRBJ2-7,TRBD2,.,CASSQLDSGRQYF,TGTGCCAGCAGCCAATTGGATAGCGGGAGGCAGTACTTC
TRBV19,TRBJ1-3,.,.,CASSRNRDSGNTIYF,TGTGCCAGTAGCCGCAACAGGGACTCTGGAAACACCATATATTTT
TRBV20-1,TRBJ1-2,.,.,CSAPWTNGYTF,TGCAGTGCTCCATGGACAAATGGCTACACCTTC
TRBV5-1,TRBJ2-3,.,.,CASSLEQGNTDTQYF,TGCGCCAGCAGCTTGGAACAGGGTAACACAGATACGCAGTATTTT
TRBV19,TRBJ1-2,TRBD1,.,CASSPRDSGANYGYTF,TGTGCCAGTAGTCCCCGGGACAGTGGGGCTAACTATGGCTACACCTTC
TRBV11-3,TRBJ2-1,TRBD2,once,CASSSLARNEQFF,TGTGCCAGCAGCTCACTAGCGAGGAATGAGCAGTTCTTC
TRBV5-1,TRBJ2-5,.,.,CASSTQGRQETQYF,TGCGCCAGCAGCACCCAGGGGCGGCAAGAGACCCAGTACTTC
TRBV13,TRBJ1-6,.,.,CASSLARGPPLHF,TGTGCCAGCAGCTTAGCCAGGGGTCCACCCCTCCACTTT
TRBV6-5,TRBJ2-7,TRBD2,.,CASSLAAGGTEQYF,TGTGCCAGCAGTTTGGCAGCGGGAGGGACCGAGCAGTACTTC
TRBV28,TRBJ2-2,.,.,CASSFISSTGELFF,TGTGCCAGCAGTTTCATCTCATCCACCGGGGAGCTGTTTTTT
TRBV20-1,TRBJ1-2,.,.,CSATPGTGYTF,TGCAGTGCTACCCCCGGGACAGGCTACACCTTC
TRBV19,TRBJ1-1,.,.,CASTLRAGMNTEAFF,TGTGCCAGTACCCTTCGAGCGGGGATGAACACTGAAGCTTTCTTT
TRBV7-9,TRBJ1-1,.,.,CASSRTGNTEAFF,TGTGCCAGCAGCCGTACAGGGAACACTGAAGCTTTCTTT
TRBV19,TRBJ1-2,.,.,CASSLRQVSYGYTF,TGTGCCAGTAGTCTACGACAGGTTTCTTATGGCTACACCTTC
TRBV5-1,TRBJ1-6,.,.,CASSLSGLGRSPLHF,TGCGCCAGCAGCTTGTCGGGACTTGGGCGTTCACCCCTCCACTTT
TRBV2,TRBJ2-5,TRBD1,.,CASRSRGQETQYF,TGTGCCAGCAGAAGCAGGGGGCAAGAGACCCAGTACTTC
TRBV5-1,TRBJ2-7,TRBD2,.,CASSLQSSGINEQYF,TGCGCCAGCAGCTTGCAGTCTAGCGGGATCAACGAGCAGTACTTC
TRBV4-3,TRBJ2-7,.,.,CASSQGSMREQYF,TGCGCCAGCAGCCAAGGGTCTATGCGGGAGCAGTACTTC
TRBV2,TRBJ2-7,TRBD2,.,CASSEGRGSVYEQYF,TGTGCCAGCAGTGAAGGGCGGGGGAGCGTGTACGAGCAGTACTTC
TRBV29-1,TRBJ2-7,.,.,CSVKIVGDSYEQYF,TGCAGCGTTAAAATTGTAGGGGACTCCTACGAGCAGTACTTC
TRBV6-5,TRBJ2-2,.,.,CASSRGSNTGELFF,TGTGCCAGCAGCCGGGGTTCGAACACCGGGGAGCTGTTTTTT
TRBV19,TRBJ1-5,TRBD1,once,CASIFGTGPPYSNQPQHF,TGTGCCAGTATCTTCGGGACAGGGCCCCCTTATAGCAATCAGCCCCAGCATTTT
TRBV19,TRBJ1-4,TRBD1,.,CASSRHGTAQNEKLFF,TGTGCCAGTAGTCGACACGGGACAGCTCAAAATGAAAAACTGTTTTTT
TRBV6-4,TRBJ1-6,TRBD1,.,CASNRGTGNSPLHF,TGTGCCAGCAATCGTGGGACAGGGAATTCACCCCTCCACTTT
TRBV4-3,TRBJ2-7,.,.,CASSQPPPGEGFHEQYF,TGCGCCAGCAGCCAACCGCCCCCGGGAGAAGGGTTCCACGAGCAGTACTTC
TRBV6-6,TRBJ2-2,.,.,CASRPGTLTGELFF,TGTGCCAGCAGACCCGGGACACTCACCGGGGAGCTGTTTTTT
TRBV19,TRBJ2-1,.,.,CASIGLLYQSYNEQFF,TGTGCCAGTATAGGGTTACTCTACCAATCCTACAATGAGCAGTTCTTC
TRBV5-1,TRBJ2-1,TRBD2,.,CASSGLAGGDNEQFF,TGCGCCAGCAGCGGCTTAGCGGGAGGAGACAATGAGCAGTTCTTC
TRBV5-1,TRBJ2-3,.,few,CASSFEGATDTQYF,TGCGCCAGCAGCTTTGAGGGAGCAACAGATACGCAGTATTTT
TRBV28,TRBJ1-3,.,.,CASIDRSSGNTIYF,TGTGCCAGCATCGACAGATCCTCTGGAAACACCATATATTTT
TRBV12-3/TRBV12-4,TRBJ2-3,.,.,CASSPTGTDTQYF,TGTGCCAGCAGCCCAACAGGGACAGATACGCAGTATTTT
TRBV7-9,TRBJ2-6,.,.,CASSRAGANVLTF,TGTGCCAGCAGCAGAGCTGGGGCCAACGTCCTGACTTTC
TRBV6-5,TRBJ2-1,.,.,CASSSRGSAGEQFF,TGTGCCAGCAGTTCTCGGGGAAGTGCGGGTGAGCAGTTCTTC
TRBV19,TRBJ1-6,TRBD1,.,CASRKSGTENSPLHF,TGTGCCAGTAGGAAATCCGGGACAGAGAATTCACCCCTCCACTTT
TRBV20-1,TRBJ2-7,TRBD2,.,CSASGGGGRTSAWEQYF,TGCAGTGCTAGTGGAGGGGGCGGTAGGACTAGCGCTTGGGAGCAGTACTTC
TRBV4-3,TRBJ2-5,.,.,CASSQALGGEETQYF,TGCGCCAGCAGCCAAGCCCTGGGGGGAGAAGAGACCCAGTACTTC
TRBV9,TRBJ1-6,.,.,CASSEGPTYNSPLHF,TGTGCCAGCAGTGAGGGGCCTACCTATAATTCACCCCTCCACTTT
TRBV2,TRBJ1-1,.,.,CASSEQPNTEAFF,TGTGCCAGCAGTGAACAGCCGAACACTGAAGCTTTCTTT
TRBV2,TRBJ2-3,.,.,CASNLSTDTQYF,TGTGCCAGCAACCTTAGCACAGATACGCAGTATTTT
TRBV5-8,TRBJ1-2,.,.,CASTLDPLRAQVNYGYTF,TGTGCCAGCACCCTTGACCCCTTAAGGGCACAAGTTAACTATGGCTACACCTTC
TRBV5-1,TRBJ2-7,TRBD2,few,CASSLGSGQPYEQYF,TGCGCCAGCAGCTTGGGTAGCGGGCAGCCCTACGAGCAGTACTTC
TRBV19,TRBJ2-1,.,.,CASSISFHGNEQFF,TGTGCCAGTAGTATCTCCTTCCACGGGAATGAGCAGTTCTTC
TRBV20-1,TRBJ2-3,.,.,CSASSGIALSTDTQYF,TGCAGTGCTAGTAGCGGAATAGCGCTTAGCACAGATACGCAGTATTTT
TRBV5-1,TRBJ1-1,.,.,CASSETGLYTEAFF,TGCGCCAGCAGCGAAACAGGGTTATACACTGAAGCTTTCTTT
TRBV7-2,TRBJ1-2,TRBD1,.,CASSQRTGGNYGYTF,TGTGCCAGCAGCCAAAGGACAGGGGGCAACTATGGCTACACCTTC
TRBV5-1,TRBJ1-3,TRBD1,.,CASSADRGHGSAGNTIYF,TGCGCCAGCAGCGCGGACAGGGGGCACGGATCGGCTGGAAACACCATATATTTT